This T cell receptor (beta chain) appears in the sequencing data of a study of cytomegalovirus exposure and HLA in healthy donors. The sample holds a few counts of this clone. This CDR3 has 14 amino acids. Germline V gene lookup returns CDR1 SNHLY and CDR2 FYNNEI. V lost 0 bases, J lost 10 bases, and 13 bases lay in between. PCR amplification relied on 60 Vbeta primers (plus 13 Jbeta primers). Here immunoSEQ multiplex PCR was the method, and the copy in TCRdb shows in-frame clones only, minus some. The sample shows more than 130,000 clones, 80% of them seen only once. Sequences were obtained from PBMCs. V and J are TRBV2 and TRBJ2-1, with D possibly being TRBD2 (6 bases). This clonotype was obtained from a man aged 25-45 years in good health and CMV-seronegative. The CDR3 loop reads CASSEARGGKEQFF. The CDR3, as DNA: TGTGCCAGCAGTGAAGCGCGAGGCGGGAAGGAGCAGTTCTTC.